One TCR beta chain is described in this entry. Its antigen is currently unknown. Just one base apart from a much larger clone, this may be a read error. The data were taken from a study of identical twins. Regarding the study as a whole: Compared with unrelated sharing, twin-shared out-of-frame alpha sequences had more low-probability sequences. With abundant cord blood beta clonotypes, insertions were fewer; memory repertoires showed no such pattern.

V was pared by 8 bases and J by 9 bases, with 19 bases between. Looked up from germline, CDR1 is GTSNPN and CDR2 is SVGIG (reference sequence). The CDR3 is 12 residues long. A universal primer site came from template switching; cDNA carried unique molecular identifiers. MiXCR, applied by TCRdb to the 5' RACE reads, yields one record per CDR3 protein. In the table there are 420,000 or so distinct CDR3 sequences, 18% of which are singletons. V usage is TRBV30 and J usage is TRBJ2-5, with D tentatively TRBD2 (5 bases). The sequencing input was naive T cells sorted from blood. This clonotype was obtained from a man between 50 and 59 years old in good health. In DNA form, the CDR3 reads TGTGCCAACTACCGGTGGCCGGAGGCCCAGTACTTC. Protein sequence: CANYRWPEAQYF.